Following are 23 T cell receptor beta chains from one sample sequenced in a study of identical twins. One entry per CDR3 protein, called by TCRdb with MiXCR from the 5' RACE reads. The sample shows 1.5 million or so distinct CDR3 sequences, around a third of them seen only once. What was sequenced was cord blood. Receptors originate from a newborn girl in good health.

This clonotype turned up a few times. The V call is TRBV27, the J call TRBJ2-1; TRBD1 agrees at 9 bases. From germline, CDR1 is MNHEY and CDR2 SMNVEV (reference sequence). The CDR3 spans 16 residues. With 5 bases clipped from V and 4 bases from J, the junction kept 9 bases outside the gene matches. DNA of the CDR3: TGTGCCAGCAGTGCCCACAGGGGGCTTTTTTACAATGAGCAGTTCTTC. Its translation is CASSAHRGLFYNEQFF.

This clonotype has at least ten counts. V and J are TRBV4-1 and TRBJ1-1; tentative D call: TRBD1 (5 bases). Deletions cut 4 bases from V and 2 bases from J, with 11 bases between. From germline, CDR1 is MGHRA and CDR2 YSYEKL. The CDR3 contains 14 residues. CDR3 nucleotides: TGCGCCAGCAGCCCAGGACACCAAAACACTGAAGCTTTCTTT. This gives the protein CASSPGHQNTEAFF.

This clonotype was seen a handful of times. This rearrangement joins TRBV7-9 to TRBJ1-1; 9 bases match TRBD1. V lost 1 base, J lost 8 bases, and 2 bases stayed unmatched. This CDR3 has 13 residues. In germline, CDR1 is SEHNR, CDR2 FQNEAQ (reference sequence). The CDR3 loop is CASSLGTGVEAFF. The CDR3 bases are TGTGCCAGCAGCTTAGGGACAGGGGTCGAAGCTTTCTTT.

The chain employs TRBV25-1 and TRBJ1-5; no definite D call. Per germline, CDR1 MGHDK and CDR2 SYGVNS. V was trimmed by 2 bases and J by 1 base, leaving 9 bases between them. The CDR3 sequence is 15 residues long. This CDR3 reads CASSEGAVSNQPQHF. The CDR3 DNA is TGTGCCAGCAGTGAAGGAGCTGTCAGCAATCAGCCCCAGCATTTT.

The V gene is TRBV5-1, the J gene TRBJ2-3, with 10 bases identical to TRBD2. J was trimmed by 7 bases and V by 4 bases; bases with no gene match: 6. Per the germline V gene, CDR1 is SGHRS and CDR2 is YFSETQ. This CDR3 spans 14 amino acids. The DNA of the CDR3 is TGCGCCAGCAGCACCACTAGCGGGGAGAATACGCAGTATTTT. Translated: CASSTTSGENTQYF.

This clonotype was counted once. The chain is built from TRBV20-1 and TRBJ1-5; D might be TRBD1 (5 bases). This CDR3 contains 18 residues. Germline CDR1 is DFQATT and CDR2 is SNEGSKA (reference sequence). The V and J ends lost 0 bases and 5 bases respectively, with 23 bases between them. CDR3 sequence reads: CSARDFPRGVGPDQPQHF. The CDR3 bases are TGCAGTGCTAGAGATTTCCCCCGGGGGGTAGGGCCCGATCAGCCCCAGCATTTT.

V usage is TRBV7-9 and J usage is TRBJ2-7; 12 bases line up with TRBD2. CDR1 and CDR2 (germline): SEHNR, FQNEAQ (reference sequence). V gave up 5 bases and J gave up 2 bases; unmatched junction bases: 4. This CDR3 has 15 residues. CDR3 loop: CASSKPSGRAYEQYF. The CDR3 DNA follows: TGTGCCAGCAGCAAACCTAGCGGGAGGGCCTACGAGCAGTACTTC.

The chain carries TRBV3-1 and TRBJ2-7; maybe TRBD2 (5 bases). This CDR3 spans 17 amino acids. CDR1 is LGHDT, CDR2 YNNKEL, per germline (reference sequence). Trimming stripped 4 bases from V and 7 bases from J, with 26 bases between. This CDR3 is CASSPSADLSSYNEQYF. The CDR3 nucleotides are TGTGCCAGCAGCCCTTCAGCGGACTTGAGCTCCTACAATGAGCAGTACTTC.

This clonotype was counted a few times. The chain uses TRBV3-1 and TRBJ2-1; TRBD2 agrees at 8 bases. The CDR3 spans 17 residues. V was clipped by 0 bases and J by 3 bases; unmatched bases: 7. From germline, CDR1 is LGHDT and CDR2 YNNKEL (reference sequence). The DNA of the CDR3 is TGTGCCAGCAGCCAAGATGGAGGCGGGGGGTTCTACAATGAGCAGTTCTTC. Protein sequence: CASSQDGGGGFYNEQFF.

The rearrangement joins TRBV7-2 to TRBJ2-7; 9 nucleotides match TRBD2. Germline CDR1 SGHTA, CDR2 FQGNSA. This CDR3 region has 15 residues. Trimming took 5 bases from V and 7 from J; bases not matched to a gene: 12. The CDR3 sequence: CASSTTSGFYNEQYF. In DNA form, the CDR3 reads TGTGCCAGCAGCACGACTAGCGGATTCTACAATGAGCAGTACTTC.

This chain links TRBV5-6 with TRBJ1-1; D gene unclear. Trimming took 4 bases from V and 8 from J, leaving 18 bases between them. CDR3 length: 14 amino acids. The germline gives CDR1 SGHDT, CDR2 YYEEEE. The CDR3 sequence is CASSPLPDKREAFF. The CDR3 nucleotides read TGTGCCAGCAGCCCCTTACCCGACAAGAGGGAAGCTTTCTTT. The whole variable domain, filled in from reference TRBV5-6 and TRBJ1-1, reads DAGVTQSPTHLIKTRGQQVTLRCSPKSGHDTVSWYQQALGQGPQFIFQYYEEEERQRGNFPDRFSGHQFPNYSSELNVNALLLGDSALYLCASSPLPDKREAFFGQGTRLTVV.

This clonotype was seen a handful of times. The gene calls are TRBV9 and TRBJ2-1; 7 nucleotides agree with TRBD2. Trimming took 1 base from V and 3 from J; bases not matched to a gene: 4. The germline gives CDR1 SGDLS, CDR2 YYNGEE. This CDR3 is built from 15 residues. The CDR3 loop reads CASSVRTRGYNEQFF. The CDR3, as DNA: TGTGCCAGCAGCGTAAGGACTAGGGGCTACAATGAGCAGTTCTTC.

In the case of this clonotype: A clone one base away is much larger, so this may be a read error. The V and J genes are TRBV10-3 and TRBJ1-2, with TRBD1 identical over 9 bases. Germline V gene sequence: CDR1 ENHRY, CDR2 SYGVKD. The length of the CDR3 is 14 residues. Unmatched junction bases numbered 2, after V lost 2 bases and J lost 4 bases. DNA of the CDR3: TGTGCCATCAGTGAGGTACAGGGGGCCTATGGCTACACCTTC. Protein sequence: CAISEVQGAYGYTF.

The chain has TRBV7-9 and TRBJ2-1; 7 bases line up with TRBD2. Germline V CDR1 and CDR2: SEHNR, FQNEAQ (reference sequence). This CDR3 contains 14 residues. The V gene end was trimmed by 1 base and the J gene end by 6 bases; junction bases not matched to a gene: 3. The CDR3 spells CASSLGGGSNEQFF. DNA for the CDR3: TGTGCCAGCAGCTTAGGCGGGGGATCCAATGAGCAGTTCTTC.

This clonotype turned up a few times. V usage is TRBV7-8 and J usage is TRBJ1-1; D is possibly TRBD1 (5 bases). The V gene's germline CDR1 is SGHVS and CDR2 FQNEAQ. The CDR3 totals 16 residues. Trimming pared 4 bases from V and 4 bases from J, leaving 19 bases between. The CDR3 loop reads CASSSGWRGEGTEAFF. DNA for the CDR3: TGTGCCAGCAGCTCCGGTTGGAGGGGAGAGGGCACTGAAGCTTTCTTT.

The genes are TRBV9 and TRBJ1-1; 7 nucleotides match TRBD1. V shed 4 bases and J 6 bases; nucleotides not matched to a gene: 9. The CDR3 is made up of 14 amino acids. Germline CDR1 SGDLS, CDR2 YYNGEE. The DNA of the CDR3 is TGTGCCAGCAGCAATCGACAGGGAGGGCCTGAAGCTTTCTTT. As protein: CASSNRQGGPEAFF.

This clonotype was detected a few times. CDR3 nucleotide sequence: TGTGCCAGCAGCAAAGCGCCTAAGCCGGGACTAGCTGGCGAGACCCAGTACTTC. Protein product: CASSKAPKPGLAGETQYF. The chain carries TRBV21-1 and TRBJ2-5; the tabulated D call, TRBD2, remains unverified against the DNA. TRBV21-1 counts as a pseudogene. The CDR3 is made up of 18 amino acids.

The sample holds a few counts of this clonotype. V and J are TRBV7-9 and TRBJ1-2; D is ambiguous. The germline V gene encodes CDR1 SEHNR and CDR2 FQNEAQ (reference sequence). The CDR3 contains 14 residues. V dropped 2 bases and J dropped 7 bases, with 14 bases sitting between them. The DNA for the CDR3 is TGTGCCAGCAGCTTAAACCGGGCAGGAGGTGGCTACACCTTC. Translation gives CASSLNRAGGGYTF.

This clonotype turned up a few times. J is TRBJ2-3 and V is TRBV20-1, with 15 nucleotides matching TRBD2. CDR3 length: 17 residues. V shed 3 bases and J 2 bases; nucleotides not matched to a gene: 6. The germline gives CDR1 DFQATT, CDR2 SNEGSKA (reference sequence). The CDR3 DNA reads TGCAGTGCTAGTGGACTAGCGGGAGGGCTATCCACAGATACGCAGTATTTT. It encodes CSASGLAGGLSTDTQYF.

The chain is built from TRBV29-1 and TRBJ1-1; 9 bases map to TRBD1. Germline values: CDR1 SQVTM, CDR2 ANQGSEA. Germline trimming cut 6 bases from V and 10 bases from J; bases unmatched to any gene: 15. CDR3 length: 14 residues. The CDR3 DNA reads TGCAGCGTCCACCCTGTGGACAGGGGCGAGGGAGCTTTCTTT. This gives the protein CSVHPVDRGEGAFF.

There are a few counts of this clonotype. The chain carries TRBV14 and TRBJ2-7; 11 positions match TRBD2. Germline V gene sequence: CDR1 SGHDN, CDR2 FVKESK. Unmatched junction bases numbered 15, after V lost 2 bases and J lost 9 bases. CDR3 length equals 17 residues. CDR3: CASSQPSWGRLAGRQYF. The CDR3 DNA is TGTGCCAGCAGCCAACCCTCTTGGGGTCGACTAGCGGGAAGGCAGTACTTC.

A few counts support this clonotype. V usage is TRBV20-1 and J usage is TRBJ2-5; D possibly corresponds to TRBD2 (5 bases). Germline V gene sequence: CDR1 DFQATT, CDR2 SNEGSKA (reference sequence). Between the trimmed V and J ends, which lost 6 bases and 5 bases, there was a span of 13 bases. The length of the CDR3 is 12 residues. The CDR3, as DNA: TGCAGTGCCCACGACTACGTTGAGACCCAGTACTTC. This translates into CSAHDYVETQYF.

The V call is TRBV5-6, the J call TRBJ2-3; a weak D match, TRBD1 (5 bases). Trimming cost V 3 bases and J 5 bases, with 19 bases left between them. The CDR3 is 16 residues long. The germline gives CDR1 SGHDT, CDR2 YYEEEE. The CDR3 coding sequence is TGTGCCAGCAGCTCTCCTACCCAGGGTTGGATAGATACGCAGTATTTT. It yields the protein CASSSPTQGWIDTQYF.